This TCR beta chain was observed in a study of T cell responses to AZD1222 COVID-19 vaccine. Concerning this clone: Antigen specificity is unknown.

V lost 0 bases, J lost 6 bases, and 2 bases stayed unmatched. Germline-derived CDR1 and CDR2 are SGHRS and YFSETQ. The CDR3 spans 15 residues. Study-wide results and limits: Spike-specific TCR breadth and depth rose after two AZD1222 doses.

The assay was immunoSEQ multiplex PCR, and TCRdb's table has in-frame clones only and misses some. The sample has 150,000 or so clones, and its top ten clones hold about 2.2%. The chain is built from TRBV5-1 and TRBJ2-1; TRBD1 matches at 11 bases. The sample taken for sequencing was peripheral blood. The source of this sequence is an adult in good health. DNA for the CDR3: TGCGCCAGCAGCTTGGTGGGGACAGGGGGCAATGAGCAGTTCTTC. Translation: CASSLVGTGGNEQFF.